This is a list of T cell receptor beta chains from one sample in a study of PD-1 blockade in classical Hodgkin lymphoma. Profiled with immunoSEQ multiplex PCR; TCRdb holds only in-frame clones, not every one. This table holds tens of thousands of clones, nearly 90% found once. Source: peripheral blood mononuclear cells (PBMCs), taken before the second cycle of nivolumab. The origin of the receptors is a human donor with classical Hodgkin lymphoma. Each CDR3 is given with its conserved first and last residue. The order of the fields is J gene, D gene, V gene, clone size, CDR3 protein, CDR3 DNA. The D gene is left open where the match is weak. Only part of the rows carry a size: once, few, many, or a class if the clone is expanded.

j_gene: TRBJ2-7
d_gene: TRBD1
v_gene: TRBV6-5
abundance: NA
CDR3aa: CASSGFTGGLYEQYF
CDR3nt: TGTGCCAGCAGTGGCTTTACAGGGGGCCTCTACGAGCAGTACTTC

j_gene: TRBJ2-7
d_gene: NA
v_gene: TRBV7-2
abundance: NA
CDR3aa: CASSLGVSGALYEQYF
CDR3nt: TGTGCCAGCAGCTTGGGTGTTTCCGGGGCCCTTTACGAGCAGTACTTC

j_gene: TRBJ2-5
d_gene: NA
v_gene: TRBV30
abundance: NA
CDR3aa: CAWRPDRRQETQYF
CDR3nt: TGTGCCTGGAGGCCTGACAGGAGACAAGAGACCCAGTACTTC

j_gene: TRBJ2-2
d_gene: TRBD1
v_gene: TRBV11-3
abundance: NA
CDR3aa: CASSRGTENTGELFF
CDR3nt: TGTGCCAGCAGCCGAGGGACAGAGAACACCGGGGAGCTGTTTTTT

j_gene: TRBJ1-1
d_gene: NA
v_gene: TRBV2
abundance: NA
CDR3aa: CASSATGFLAFF
CDR3nt: TGTGCCAGCAGTGCAACAGGGTTTTTGGCTTTCTTT

j_gene: TRBJ2-5
d_gene: NA
v_gene: TRBV28
abundance: NA
CDR3aa: CASSRDSQITQYF
CDR3nt: TGTGCCAGCAGCCGGGACTCCCAGATTACCCAGTACTTC

j_gene: TRBJ2-7
d_gene: TRBD1
v_gene: TRBV4-2
abundance: few
CDR3aa: CASSQDRGTGGTGYEQYF
CDR3nt: TGTGCCAGCAGCCAAGATAGGGGTACAGGGGGCACGGGCTACGAGCAGTACTTC

j_gene: TRBJ1-2
d_gene: TRBD1
v_gene: TRBV2
abundance: few
CDR3aa: CASSETAGTGGRGYTF
CDR3nt: TGTGCCAGCAGTGAGACTGCTGGCACAGGGGGCAGGGGCTACACCTTC

j_gene: TRBJ1-4
d_gene: NA
v_gene: TRBV28
abundance: NA
CDR3aa: CASSFEVEKLFF
CDR3nt: TGTGCCAGCAGTTTCGAGGTTGAAAAACTGTTTTTT

j_gene: TRBJ2-2
d_gene: TRBD1
v_gene: TRBV19
abundance: once
CDR3aa: CASLTGDKAGELFF
CDR3nt: TGTGCCAGCTTGACAGGGGATAAGGCCGGGGAGCTGTTTTTT

j_gene: TRBJ2-7
d_gene: TRBD2
v_gene: TRBV6-1
abundance: NA
CDR3aa: CASSEFGVAGYYEQYF
CDR3nt: TGTGCCAGCAGTGAATTCGGAGTAGCGGGGTACTACGAGCAGTACTTC

j_gene: TRBJ2-7
d_gene: NA
v_gene: TRBV7-3
abundance: NA
CDR3aa: CASSSPVDGTYEQYF
CDR3nt: TGTGCCAGCAGCTCCCCGGTTGATGGTACCTACGAGCAGTACTTC

j_gene: TRBJ1-5
d_gene: NA
v_gene: TRBV28
abundance: NA
CDR3aa: CASAGGLYQPQHF
CDR3nt: TGTGCCAGCGCCGGCGGCCTCTACCAGCCCCAGCATTTT

j_gene: TRBJ2-3
d_gene: TRBD2
v_gene: TRBV28
abundance: NA
CDR3aa: CASSFALAGALLRF
CDR3nt: TGTGCCAGCAGTTTTGCGCTAGCGGGGGCCCTACTGCGTTTT

j_gene: TRBJ1-2
d_gene: NA
v_gene: TRBV6-1
abundance: NA
CDR3aa: CASSNGAGLGYTF
CDR3nt: TGTGCCAGCAGTAACGGGGCCGGGCTTGGCTACACCTTC

j_gene: TRBJ1-2
d_gene: TRBD1
v_gene: TRBV6-1
abundance: NA
CDR3aa: CASSDRDRGHPDYGYTF
CDR3nt: TGTGCCAGCAGTGACCGGGACAGGGGGCATCCGGACTATGGCTACACCTTC

j_gene: TRBJ2-7
d_gene: NA
v_gene: TRBV28
abundance: NA
CDR3aa: CASSGVTKAYEQYF
CDR3nt: TGTGCCAGCAGCGGGGTCACCAAGGCCTACGAGCAGTACTTC

j_gene: TRBJ2-1
d_gene: TRBD2
v_gene: TRBV28
abundance: NA
CDR3aa: CASESGGAYNEQFF
CDR3nt: TGTGCCAGCGAAAGCGGGGGGGCCTACAATGAGCAGTTCTTC

j_gene: TRBJ1-5
d_gene: TRBD1
v_gene: TRBV28
abundance: once
CDR3aa: CASSSGQPNQPQHF
CDR3nt: TGTGCCAGCAGTTCGGGACAGCCCAATCAGCCCCAGCATTTT

j_gene: TRBJ1-6
d_gene: NA
v_gene: TRBV2
abundance: NA
CDR3aa: CASARGVGSPLHF
CDR3nt: TGTGCCAGCGCCAGGGGCGTAGGATCACCCCTCCACTTT

j_gene: TRBJ1-1
d_gene: NA
v_gene: TRBV7-9
abundance: NA
CDR3aa: CASSPGQTRLNTEAFF
CDR3nt: TGTGCCAGCAGCCCAGGACAGACCAGATTGAACACTGAAGCTTTCTTT

j_gene: TRBJ2-7
d_gene: NA
v_gene: TRBV28
abundance: NA
CDR3aa: CASSVTGKGSYEQYF
CDR3nt: TGTGCCAGCAGTGTTACAGGGAAAGGATCCTACGAGCAGTACTTC

j_gene: TRBJ2-5
d_gene: NA
v_gene: TRBV28
abundance: NA
CDR3aa: CASSRQAWGSTQYF
CDR3nt: TGTGCCAGTTCTAGACAGGCTTGGGGCTCGACCCAGTACTTC

j_gene: TRBJ1-5
d_gene: NA
v_gene: TRBV2
abundance: many
CDR3aa: CASSELGGIVNQPQHF
CDR3nt: TGTGCCAGCAGTGAGTTAGGGGGGATAGTCAATCAGCCCCAGCATTTT

j_gene: TRBJ1-1
d_gene: NA
v_gene: TRBV5-1
abundance: NA
CDR3aa: CASSLAPVTEAFF
CDR3nt: TGCGCCAGCAGCTTGGCCCCGGTCACTGAAGCTTTCTTT

j_gene: TRBJ2-1
d_gene: TRBD2
v_gene: TRBV28
abundance: NA
CDR3aa: CASIYSGGLAKREQFF
CDR3nt: TGTGCCAGCATCTACAGTGGGGGACTAGCGAAGCGTGAGCAGTTCTTC

j_gene: TRBJ2-5
d_gene: NA
v_gene: TRBV5-1
abundance: NA
CDR3aa: CASSLTGPTSETQYF
CDR3nt: TGCGCCAGCAGCTTGACAGGGCCTACCAGTGAGACCCAGTACTTC

j_gene: TRBJ2-3
d_gene: TRBD2
v_gene: TRBV9
abundance: NA
CDR3aa: CASSVAGLAGVTDTQYF
CDR3nt: TGTGCCAGCAGCGTAGCGGGACTAGCGGGAGTCACAGATACGCAGTATTTT

j_gene: TRBJ1-2
d_gene: TRBD1
v_gene: TRBV7-2
abundance: NA
CDR3aa: CASSLGGQGSYGYTF
CDR3nt: TGTGCCAGCAGCTTAGGTGGACAGGGCTCCTATGGCTACACCTTC

j_gene: TRBJ2-7
d_gene: NA
v_gene: TRBV11-2
abundance: NA
CDR3aa: CASSLVRGPSYEQYF
CDR3nt: TGTGCCAGCAGCTTAGTCCGGGGGCCATCCTACGAGCAGTACTTC

j_gene: TRBJ2-7
d_gene: TRBD2
v_gene: TRBV27
abundance: NA
CDR3aa: CASSNWGGGDPYEQYF
CDR3nt: TGTGCCAGCTCGAATTGGGGCGGGGGGGACCCCTACGAGCAGTACTTC

j_gene: TRBJ1-6
d_gene: NA
v_gene: TRBV2
abundance: NA
CDR3aa: CASSIFGPLHF
CDR3nt: TGTGCCAGCAGTATTTTCGGTCCCCTCCACTTT

j_gene: TRBJ2-1
d_gene: NA
v_gene: TRBV9
abundance: NA
CDR3aa: CASSVASPMVSYNEQFF
CDR3nt: TGTGCCAGCAGCGTAGCGTCCCCAATGGTCTCCTACAATGAGCAGTTCTTC

j_gene: TRBJ1-3
d_gene: NA
v_gene: TRBV6-6
abundance: once
CDR3aa: CASMSHQGSGNTIYF
CDR3nt: TGTGCCAGCATGTCCCACCAGGGATCTGGAAACACCATATATTTT

j_gene: TRBJ2-2
d_gene: TRBD2
v_gene: TRBV28
abundance: few
CDR3aa: CASIAGPNTGELFF
CDR3nt: TGTGCCAGCATAGCGGGACCGAACACCGGGGAGCTGTTTTTT

j_gene: TRBJ2-3
d_gene: TRBD2
v_gene: TRBV28
abundance: NA
CDR3aa: CASSLWEGLVEPDTQYF
CDR3nt: TGTGCCAGCAGTTTATGGGAGGGACTAGTAGAACCTGATACGCAGTATTTT

j_gene: TRBJ2-3
d_gene: NA
v_gene: TRBV25-1
abundance: NA
CDR3aa: CASSESGRGRITDTQYF
CDR3nt: TGTGCCAGCAGTGAATCCGGCAGGGGCCGCATCACAGATACGCAGTATTTT

j_gene: TRBJ2-1
d_gene: TRBD1
v_gene: TRBV6-1
abundance: NA
CDR3aa: CASIPRDSPYNEQFF
CDR3nt: TGTGCCAGCATCCCCCGGGACAGTCCCTACAATGAGCAGTTCTTC

j_gene: TRBJ2-7
d_gene: NA
v_gene: TRBV19
abundance: NA
CDR3aa: CASSLDGYEQYF
CDR3nt: TGTGCCAGTAGTCTGGACGGATACGAGCAGTACTTC

j_gene: TRBJ1-4
d_gene: NA
v_gene: TRBV28
abundance: NA
CDR3aa: CAVSRVGEKLFF
CDR3nt: TGTGCCGTATCCAGGGTGGGTGAAAAACTGTTTTTT

j_gene: TRBJ1-2
d_gene: TRBD1
v_gene: TRBV6-5
abundance: NA
CDR3aa: CASSQGGGGSGYTF
CDR3nt: TGTGCCAGCAGCCAGGGTGGAGGGGGCAGTGGCTACACCTTC

j_gene: TRBJ2-7
d_gene: TRBD1
v_gene: TRBV19
abundance: NA
CDR3aa: CASSIGDRGVYEQYF
CDR3nt: TGTGCCAGTAGTATAGGGGACAGGGGAGTATACGAGCAGTACTTC

j_gene: TRBJ1-6
d_gene: TRBD1
v_gene: TRBV28
abundance: NA
CDR3aa: CAILQGAGDSPLHF
CDR3nt: TGTGCCATTCTACAGGGGGCAGGGGATTCACCCCTCCACTTT

j_gene: TRBJ2-5
d_gene: NA
v_gene: TRBV6-6
abundance: NA
CDR3aa: CASSYQGPETQYF
CDR3nt: TGTGCCAGCAGTTACCAGGGGCCCGAGACCCAGTACTTC

j_gene: TRBJ1-5
d_gene: TRBD1
v_gene: TRBV2
abundance: NA
CDR3aa: CASSPQGAVISNQPQHF
CDR3nt: TGTGCCAGCAGTCCGCAGGGGGCCGTTATTAGCAATCAGCCCCAGCATTTT

j_gene: TRBJ2-7
d_gene: NA
v_gene: TRBV6-1
abundance: NA
CDR3aa: CASSEGGGGTGGPYEQYF
CDR3nt: TGTGCCAGCAGTGAAGGCGGGGGTGGAACAGGGGGTCCCTACGAGCAGTACTTC

j_gene: TRBJ2-1
d_gene: NA
v_gene: TRBV19
abundance: NA
CDR3aa: CASSPGAYEQFF
CDR3nt: TGTGCCAGTAGTCCAGGGGCGTACGAGCAGTTCTTC

j_gene: TRBJ2-2
d_gene: NA
v_gene: TRBV7-8
abundance: NA
CDR3aa: CASRYSLAEPANTGELFF
CDR3nt: TGTGCCAGCAGATACTCACTAGCAGAACCCGCGAACACCGGGGAGCTGTTTTTT

j_gene: TRBJ2-5
d_gene: NA
v_gene: TRBV28
abundance: NA
CDR3aa: CASSLGRDGWKETQYF
CDR3nt: TGTGCCAGCAGTTTAGGGCGCGACGGATGGAAAGAGACCCAGTACTTC

j_gene: TRBJ2-1
d_gene: TRBD2
v_gene: TRBV2
abundance: NA
CDR3aa: CASSVVRSGDNEQFF
CDR3nt: TGTGCCAGCAGTGTGGTAAGGAGCGGGGACAATGAGCAGTTCTTC

j_gene: TRBJ2-7
d_gene: TRBD1
v_gene: TRBV7-2
abundance: NA
CDR3aa: CASSRTGGTYEQYF
CDR3nt: TGTGCCAGCAGCCGCACAGGGGGCACCTACGAGCAGTACTTC

j_gene: TRBJ2-1
d_gene: TRBD2
v_gene: TRBV6-5
abundance: NA
CDR3aa: CASRSSGGGNEQFF
CDR3nt: TGTGCCAGCAGGTCTAGCGGGGGCGGGAATGAGCAGTTCTTC

j_gene: TRBJ1-6
d_gene: NA
v_gene: TRBV11-2
abundance: NA
CDR3aa: CASSLPPGHGVYNSPLHF
CDR3nt: TGTGCCAGCAGCCTGCCACCGGGACATGGTGTTTATAATTCACCCCTCCACTTT

j_gene: TRBJ1-1
d_gene: NA
v_gene: TRBV7-9
abundance: few
CDR3aa: CASSSGQLLMNTEAFF
CDR3nt: TGTGCCAGCAGCTCCGGACAGCTACTGATGAACACTGAAGCTTTCTTT

j_gene: TRBJ1-1
d_gene: NA
v_gene: TRBV7-8
abundance: NA
CDR3aa: CASSPRRLTEAFF
CDR3nt: TGTGCCAGCAGCCCCAGACGGCTCACTGAAGCTTTCTTT

j_gene: TRBJ2-1
d_gene: NA
v_gene: TRBV30
abundance: NA
CDR3aa: CAWSAMEIQQFF
CDR3nt: TGTGCCTGGAGCGCCATGGAAATCCAGCAGTTCTTC

j_gene: TRBJ2-7
d_gene: NA
v_gene: TRBV29-1
abundance: NA
CDR3aa: CSVEFVNSYEQYF
CDR3nt: TGCAGCGTTGAATTTGTCAACTCCTACGAGCAGTACTTC

j_gene: TRBJ2-5
d_gene: NA
v_gene: TRBV18
abundance: NA
CDR3aa: CASSPVLEGRETQYF
CDR3nt: TGTGCCAGCTCGCCGGTTCTGGAGGGGCGAGAGACCCAGTACTTC

j_gene: TRBJ2-5
d_gene: NA
v_gene: TRBV4-1
abundance: NA
CDR3aa: CASSQDGRRETQYF
CDR3nt: TGCGCCAGCAGCCAAGACGGCAGGAGAGAGACCCAGTACTTC